This is a list of T cell receptor beta chains from one sample in a study of blood T cell repertoires in COVID-19. Using immunoSEQ multiplex PCR, the repertoire was profiled, and TCRdb retains in-frame clones only, with some absent. The sample records 120,000 to 150,000 clones, 65% to 85% being singletons. Sequenced input: peripheral blood. All receptors come from a young man with COVID-19, enrolled during active disease. CDR3s include the opening cysteine and the closing phenylalanine or tryptophan. D genes are given only for firm matches. Some rows mark clone size as missing; the rest say once, few, many or name a class of expanded clone.

TRBJ1-1 . TRBV7-2 14 . CASSSRLLNTEAFF TGTGCCAGCAGCTCCCGCCTACTAAACACTGAAGCTTTCTTT
TRBJ2-3 . TRBV14 16 . CASSQDEAAYTDTQYF TGTGCCAGCAGCCAAGATGAGGCAGCCTACACAGATACGCAGTATTTT
TRBJ2-2 . TRBV3-1/TRBV3-2 21 TRBD2 CASSQDRGTSGRWANTGELFF TGTGCCAGCAGCCAAGATAGAGGGACTAGCGGGAGGTGGGCGAACACCGGGGAGCTGTTTTTT
TRBJ2-3 once TRBV28 15 TRBD1 CASSLPGTGQDTQYF TGTGCCAGCAGTTTACCCGGGACAGGTCAAGATACGCAGTATTTT
TRBJ1-6 . TRBV2 14 . CASSIDREWSPLHF TGTGCCAGCAGTATCGATAGGGAGTGGTCACCCCTCCACTTT
TRBJ1-4 . TRBV28 14 . CASSSSLINEKLFF TGTGCCAGCAGTTCCTCACTGATAAATGAAAAACTGTTTTTT
TRBJ2-6 . TRBV19 18 . CASSNPRAGALGANVLTF TGTGCCAGTAGTAACCCCCGGGCAGGGGCTTTAGGGGCCAACGTCCTGACTTTC
TRBJ1-5 once TRBV18 13 . CASSPSRDQPQHF TGTGCCAGCTCACCAAGTCGGGATCAGCCCCAGCATTTT
TRBJ1-5 . TRBV28 12 . CASSFSDQPQHF TGTGCCAGCAGTTTTAGTGATCAGCCCCAGCATTTT
TRBJ1-6 . TRBV25-1 14 . CASSAQLTNSPLHF TGTGCCAGCAGCGCCCAACTCACGAATTCACCCCTCCACTTT
TRBJ2-7 . TRBV28 17 . CASSLHRGSTRVYEQYF TGTGCCAGCAGTTTGCATAGGGGGAGTACCCGAGTCTACGAGCAGTACTTC
TRBJ2-7 . TRBV7-2 15 TRBD2 CASRPTSGSSYEQYF TGTGCCAGCAGACCCACTAGCGGGAGCTCCTACGAGCAGTACTTC
TRBJ2-3 . TRBV24-1 17 TRBD2 CATSDPGLAGDRDTQYF TGTGCCACCAGTGACCCGGGACTAGCGGGAGATCGGGATACGCAGTATTTT
TRBJ1-4 . TRBV13 16 . CASSLRGWGDNEKLFF TGTGCCAGCAGCTTGAGAGGATGGGGGGATAATGAAAAACTGTTTTTT
TRBJ1-2 . TRBV2 13 TRBD1 CASERQGATGYTF TGTGCCAGCGAGAGACAGGGGGCTACCGGCTACACCTTC
TRBJ2-5 once TRBV11-3 14 . CASSLTGYQETQYF TGTGCCAGCAGCTTAACAGGGTATCAAGAGACCCAGTACTTC
TRBJ2-3 . TRBV6-5 15 TRBD1 CASSQTGVSTDTQYF TGTGCCAGCAGTCAGACAGGGGTGAGCACAGATACGCAGTATTTT
TRBJ1-5 once TRBV19 17 TRBD1 CATDRRGQGISNQPQHF TGTGCCACCGACCGAAGAGGACAGGGAATAAGCAATCAGCCCCAGCATTTT
TRBJ1-1 . TRBV27 15 . CASSLRGGPNTEAFF TGTGCCAGCAGTCTCCGGGGGGGACCGAACACTGAAGCTTTCTTT
TRBJ1-2 once TRBV5-1 14 TRBD1 CASSGGQGGLGYTF TGCGCCAGCAGCGGAGGACAGGGGGGTCTTGGCTACACCTTC
TRBJ2-6 . TRBV6-5 12 . CASGVGANVLTF TGTGCCAGCGGAGTTGGGGCCAACGTCCTGACTTTC
TRBJ1-2 large TRBV11-2 16 . CASSLDGAGKYYGYTF TGTGCCAGCAGCTTAGATGGGGCAGGGAAGTACTATGGCTACACCTTC
TRBJ1-1 . TRBV25-1 14 TRBD1 CASSADRLNTEAFF TGTGCCAGCAGCGCGGACAGGTTGAACACTGAAGCTTTCTTT
TRBJ2-2 . TRBV7-9 18 TRBD2 CASSPGLAGGKNTGELFF TGTGCCAGCAGCCCGGGACTAGCGGGAGGGAAGAACACCGGGGAGCTGTTTTTT
TRBJ2-5 . TRBV6-5 13 . CASSRGSAGTQYF TGTGCCAGCAGCCGAGGGTCCGCGGGGACCCAGTACTTC
TRBJ1-3 . TRBV14 15 . CASSQVSLSGNTIYF TGTGCCAGCAGCCAAGTATCCCTCTCTGGAAACACCATATATTTT
TRBJ1-5 few TRBV4-1 15 . CASSRRSGVVQPQHF TGCGCCAGCAGCCGACGTTCGGGGGTCGTTCAGCCCCAGCATTTT
TRBJ1-2 once TRBV6-6 13 . CASRPTAFLGYTF TGTGCCAGCAGGCCGACAGCGTTCTTAGGCTACACCTTC
TRBJ1-6 . TRBV3-1/TRBV3-2 14 TRBD1 CASSLGQPNSPLHF TGTGCCAGCAGCCTGGGACAGCCTAATTCACCCCTCCACTTT
TRBJ2-7 many TRBV3-1/TRBV3-2 15 . CASSQDRRSSYEQYF TGTGCCAGCAGCCAAGATCGGAGAAGTTCCTACGAGCAGTACTTC
TRBJ2-5 . TRBV11-2 16 TRBD2 CASSSRRAGVFETQYF TGTGCCAGCAGCTCTCGAAGAGCGGGAGTATTCGAGACCCAGTACTTC
TRBJ2-3 few TRBV11-2 15 . CASSLVWVPGDTQYF TGTGCCAGCAGCTTAGTATGGGTTCCGGGAGATACGCAGTATTTT
TRBJ1-3 . TRBV9 15 . CASSVSGLTGNTIYF TGTGCCAGCAGCGTATCCGGACTGACTGGAAACACCATATATTTT
TRBJ2-3 many TRBV2 14 . CASSGLDSTDTQYF TGTGCCAGCAGTGGACTGGATAGCACAGATACGCAGTATTTT
TRBJ1-1 . TRBV30 13 . CAWKAGAPTEAFF TGTGCCTGGAAAGCAGGGGCCCCAACTGAAGCTTTCTTT
TRBJ2-4 few TRBV7-9 14 TRBD1 CASSLARDRAIQYF TGTGCCAGCAGCTTAGCTAGGGACAGGGCCATTCAGTACTTC
TRBJ2-7 . TRBV7-9 11 . CASSLVEEQYF TGTGCCAGCAGCTTAGTAGAGGAGCAGTACTTC
TRBJ2-2 . TRBV28 14 TRBD2 CASSKTGTSGGLFF TGTGCCAGCAGTAAAACCGGGACTAGCGGGGGGCTGTTTTTT
TRBJ2-5 . TRBV10-3 15 TRBD1 CAIKPQGQGRETQYF TGTGCCATCAAGCCCCAAGGACAGGGGCGCGAGACCCAGTACTTC
TRBJ2-7 . TRBV6-4 14 TRBD2 CASSLLAGYYEQYF TGTGCCAGCAGCTTGCTAGCGGGATACTACGAGCAGTACTTC
TRBJ1-1 . TRBV5-4 14 TRBD1 CASSQKTGVVEAFF TGTGCCAGCAGCCAGAAAACAGGGGTGGTTGAAGCTTTCTTT
TRBJ1-1 . TRBV3-1/TRBV3-2 15 TRBD1 CASSNRDRGNTEAFF TGTGCCAGCAGCAACCGGGACAGGGGGAACACTGAAGCTTTCTTT
TRBJ1-1 . TRBV11-2 15 TRBD1 CASSSDRGWTTEAFF TGTGCCAGCAGCAGCGACAGGGGATGGACCACTGAAGCTTTCTTT
TRBJ2-1 . TRBV5-1 15 . CASSLVPGSYNEQFF TGCGCCAGCAGCTTGGTTCCGGGGTCCTACAATGAGCAGTTCTTC
TRBJ2-7 few TRBV6-1 16 TRBD2 CASSEFSAPGLAIQYF TGTGCCAGCAGTGAATTTTCGGCCCCGGGACTAGCAATCCAGTACTTC
TRBJ2-3 once TRBV20-1 11 . CSARGENTQYF TGCAGTGCTAGGGGCGAGAATACGCAGTATTTT
TRBJ2-6 once TRBV19 18 TRBD1 CASRKQGAFASGANVLTF TGTGCCAGTAGGAAACAGGGGGCCTTTGCCTCTGGGGCCAACGTCCTGACTTTC
TRBJ1-2 few TRBV7-3 13 . CASSSTDNYGYTF TGTGCCAGCAGCTCTACAGATAACTATGGCTACACCTTC
TRBJ1-2 many TRBV4-1 16 TRBD1 CASSQVVTGANYGYTF TGCGCCAGCAGCCAAGTTGTGACAGGGGCGAACTATGGCTACACCTTC
TRBJ1-2 . TRBV6-5 13 TRBD1 CASTLRTGLGYTF TGTGCCAGCACCCTGCGGACAGGACTCGGCTACACCTTC
TRBJ2-3 few TRBV3-1/TRBV3-2 12 . CASSPSTDTQYF TGTGCCAGCAGCCCTAGCACAGATACGCAGTATTTT
TRBJ2-7 . TRBV7-2 14 TRBD1 CASSLYTGVNEQYF TGTGCCAGCAGCTTATATACAGGGGTCAACGAGCAGTACTTC
TRBJ1-2 . TRBV5-1 14 TRBD1 CASRPGTGGYGYTF TGCGCCAGCAGACCCGGGACAGGGGGCTATGGCTACACCTTC